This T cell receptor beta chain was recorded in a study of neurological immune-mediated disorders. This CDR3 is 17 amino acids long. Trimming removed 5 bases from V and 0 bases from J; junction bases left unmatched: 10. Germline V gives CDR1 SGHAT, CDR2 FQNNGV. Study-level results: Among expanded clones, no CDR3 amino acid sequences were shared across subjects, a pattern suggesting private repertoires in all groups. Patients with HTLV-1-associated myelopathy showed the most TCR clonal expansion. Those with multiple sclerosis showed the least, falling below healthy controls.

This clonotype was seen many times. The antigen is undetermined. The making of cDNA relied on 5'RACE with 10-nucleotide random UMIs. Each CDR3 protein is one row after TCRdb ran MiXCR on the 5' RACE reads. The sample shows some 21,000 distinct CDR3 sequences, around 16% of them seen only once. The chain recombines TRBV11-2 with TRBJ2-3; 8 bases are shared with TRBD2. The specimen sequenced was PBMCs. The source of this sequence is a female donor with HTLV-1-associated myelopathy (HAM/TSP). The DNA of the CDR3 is TGTGCCAGCAGCAGAGGGGCTAGCGGGCAAAGCACAGATACGCAGTATTTT. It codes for CASSRGASGQSTDTQYF.